The 26 T cell receptor beta chains below all came from one sample that was sequenced in a study of blood T cell repertoires in COVID-19. Here immunoSEQ multiplex PCR was the method, and the copy in TCRdb shows in-frame clones only, minus some. Among approximately 98,000 clones listed, over 70% were seen once. Sequencing was done on a sample of peripheral blood. The receptors were gathered from a woman older than 75 with acute or convalescent COVID-19.

The chain combines TRBV30 with TRBJ1-5; 9 bases line up with TRBD1. With 2 bases clipped from V and 9 bases from J, the junction kept 14 bases outside the gene matches. The germline CDR1 and CDR2 sequences are GTSNPN and SVGIG (reference sequence). CDR3 length equals 16 residues. The CDR3 coding sequence is TGTGCCTGGAGTTACCGGGACAGGGCATCAATTTTGCCCCAGCATTTT. The encoded protein is CAWSYRDRASILPQHF.

J is TRBJ2-2 and V is TRBV28, with D unresolved. This CDR3 contains 14 residues. Looked up from germline, CDR1 is MDHEN and CDR2 is SYDVKM. V gave up 6 bases and J gave up 3 bases, with 11 bases separating them. The CDR3 spells CASSLLRDTGELFF. DNA of the CDR3: TGTGCCAGCAGCCTATTACGGGACACCGGGGAGCTGTTTTTT.

In this sample, this clone turned up a few times. The chain recombines TRBV7-3 with TRBJ1-1, with D maybe TRBD1 (6 bases). Trimming cost V 5 bases and J 6 bases, with 22 bases left between them. CDR1 and CDR2 (germline): SGHTA, FQGTGA. The CDR3 totals 16 residues. The chain's CDR3 is CASSPNQGIWGAEAFF. The CDR3 DNA is TGTGCCAGCAGCCCAAACCAGGGGATTTGGGGCGCTGAAGCTTTCTTT. The whole variable domain, filled in from reference TRBV7-3 and TRBJ1-1, reads GAGVSQTPSNKVTEKGKYVELRCDPISGHTALYWYRQSLGQGPEFLIYFQGTGAADDSGLPNDRFFAVRPEGSVSTLKIQRTERGDSAVYLCASSPNQGIWGAEAFFGQGTRLTVV.

A single count supports this clone. The V gene is TRBV24-1, the J gene TRBJ1-2; D unclear. CDR1 and CDR2 (germline): KGHDR, SFDVKD. Trimming cost V 2 bases and J 2 bases, with 8 bases left between them. The CDR3 totals 14 residues. CDR3 DNA: TGTGCCACCAGTGATTCGGGAAGCAACTATGGCTACACCTTC. Translation: CATSDSGSNYGYTF.

The CDR3 DNA reads as TGTGCCAGCAGCCCGGGGGGGAGCGGGGGTTACACAGATACGCAGTATTTT. Translated: CASSPGGSGGYTDTQYF. The chain uses TRBV5-4 and TRBJ2-3; the match to TRBD2 covers 8 bases. In germline, CDR1 is SGHNT, CDR2 YYREEE (reference sequence). This CDR3 is 17 amino acids long. V trimming: 4 bases; J trimming: 2 bases; junction bases outside the gene matches: 12.

The genes are TRBV3-1 (or the pseudogene TRBV3-2) and TRBJ1-4, with 8 bases matching TRBD1. V dropped 0 bases and J dropped 7; count of bases not matched to a gene: 4. The CDR3 length is 15 residues. Germline V lookup: CDR1 LGHDT, CDR2 YNNKEL (reference sequence). CDR3 residues: CASSQEGDRGEKLFF. CDR3 in DNA: TGTGCCAGCAGCCAAGAGGGAGACAGGGGTGAAAAACTGTTTTTT.

This clone was seen once. The chain uses TRBV19 and TRBJ1-6; a weak D match, TRBD1 (5 bases). The germline V and J ends were trimmed by 8 bases and 12 bases, with 23 bases remaining between them. Germline loops: CDR1 LNHDA, CDR2 SQIVND (reference sequence). There are 15 residues in the CDR3. CDR3 in DNA: TGTGCCAGTCCCAAATGGACAAGGGGATATAGACCCCTCCACTTT. Its translation is CASPKWTRGYRPLHF.

The V and J genes are TRBV5-1 and TRBJ2-3; a possible D gene is TRBD1 (6 bases). Trimming cost V 0 bases and J 2 bases, with 13 bases left between them. In germline, CDR1 is SGHRS, CDR2 YFSETQ. This CDR3 contains 16 residues. CDR3 protein: CASSLGGGQSTDTQYF. The CDR3 region has the DNA TGCGCCAGCAGCTTGGGCGGCGGACAGTCCACAGATACGCAGTATTTT.

The chain combines TRBV7-2 with TRBJ2-5; D unresolved. The V end lost 5 bases, the J end lost 4 bases, and 14 bases lay between the germline ends. There are 14 residues in the CDR3. CDR1 is SGHTA, CDR2 FQGNSA, per germline. CDR3 loop: CASSKDKSRETQYF. The CDR3 DNA is TGTGCCAGCAGCAAAGACAAGTCCCGAGAGACCCAGTACTTC.

The gene calls are TRBV19 and TRBJ2-1, with 9 bases lining up with TRBD1. The CDR3 covers 15 residues. V gave up 7 bases and J gave up 8 bases; unmatched junction bases: 12. Germline assignment: CDR1 LNHDA and CDR2 SQIVND (reference sequence). CDR3: CASTRWGQGGDEQFF. CDR3 sequence (DNA): TGTGCCAGTACTAGATGGGGACAGGGTGGAGATGAGCAGTTCTTC.

The chain employs TRBV28 and TRBJ1-2; D is undetermined. The length of the CDR3 is 14 residues. Trimming removed 5 bases from V and 8 bases from J, with 18 bases in between. The germline V gene has CDR1 MDHEN and CDR2 SYDVKM. The CDR3 bases are TGTGCCAGCAGTGTCGAGACTGGATTTAGAGGCTACACCTTC. Translating it yields CASSVETGFRGYTF.

The chain is built from TRBV7-3 and TRBJ2-7, with 9 bases identical to TRBD1. CDR1 is SGHTA, CDR2 FQGTGA, per germline. The CDR3 is made up of 13 amino acids. Trimming removed 5 bases from V and 7 bases from J; junction bases left unmatched: 6. The CDR3 here is CASSRDREGEQYF. The CDR3 region has the DNA TGTGCCAGCAGCCGGGACAGGGAGGGTGAGCAGTACTTC.

Here the CDR3 reads CASSSGSNTGELFF. DNA for the CDR3: TGCGCCAGCAGCTCGGGGTCGAACACCGGGGAGCTGTTTTTT. The V and J genes are TRBV5-1 and TRBJ2-2; a possible D gene is TRBD2 (5 bases). Trimming left V 3 bases short and J 0 bases short, with 6 bases between. This CDR3 is built from 14 residues. The germline CDR1 and CDR2 sequences are SGHRS and YFSETQ.

This clone was observed a single time. The gene calls are TRBV5-5 and TRBJ1-2; D is unresolved. Looked up from germline, CDR1 is SGHKS and CDR2 is YYEKEE (reference sequence). This CDR3 has 15 residues. Trimming stripped 4 bases from V and 9 bases from J, with 22 bases between. The CDR3 DNA follows: TGTGCCAGCAGCCCCTGGACCCGGGAAGGAGATAGCTACACCTTC. It translates to CASSPWTREGDSYTF.

V is TRBV6-6 and J is TRBJ1-4; 8 bases are shared with TRBD1. This CDR3 has 16 residues. J lost 0 bases, V lost 5 bases, and 5 bases had no gene match. Germline V lookup: CDR1 MNHNY, CDR2 SVGAGI (reference sequence). For the CDR3, the DNA is TGTGCCAGCAGTACAGGACAGGGCTCAACTAATGAAAAACTGTTTTTT. Its translation is CASSTGQGSTNEKLFF.

The chain joins TRBV5-8 to TRBJ1-1; no reliable D call. From germline, CDR1 is SGHTS and CDR2 YDEGEE. V shed 0 bases and J shed 7 bases, with 19 bases lying between them. CDR3 length equals 16 residues. The CDR3 loop is CASSLALTGVAFEAFF. The CDR3 region has the DNA TGTGCCAGCAGCTTGGCTCTAACGGGAGTTGCCTTTGAAGCTTTCTTT.

The chain has TRBV28 and TRBJ2-5; the match to TRBD1 covers 12 bases. With V trimmed by 8 bases and J by 6 bases, 7 bases remained unmatched. Germline CDR1 MDHEN, CDR2 SYDVKM. The CDR3 extends over 14 amino acids. CDR3 in amino acids: CASAGTGGLKTQYF. The CDR3 nucleotides are TGTGCCAGCGCCGGGACAGGGGGCTTGAAGACCCAGTACTTC.

The chain is built from TRBV5-4 and TRBJ2-5, with 7 bases matching TRBD1. From germline, CDR1 is SGHNT and CDR2 YYREEE (reference sequence). With 0 bases clipped from V and 5 bases from J, the junction kept 4 bases outside the gene matches. This CDR3 contains 14 residues. The CDR3 here is CASSLVRGPETQYF. The CDR3 DNA sequence: TGTGCCAGCAGCTTGGTTAGGGGGCCGGAGACCCAGTACTTC.

The V call is TRBV18, the J call TRBJ1-1; 8 bases line up with TRBD1. Germline V gives CDR1 KGHSH, CDR2 LQKENI. CDR3 length equals 15 residues. V shed 3 bases, J shed 5 bases, and the junction held 8 bases outside the gene matches. CDR3 protein: CASSPESGGRTEAFF. The CDR3 DNA sequence: TGTGCCAGCTCACCCGAATCAGGGGGCCGTACTGAAGCTTTCTTT.

Only a few counts were recorded for this clone. The genes are TRBV10-3 and TRBJ1-2; 8 nucleotides match TRBD1. The length of the CDR3 is 15 residues. The V segment lost 8 bases and the J segment 8 bases; nucleotides outside the gene matches: 16. Germline V CDR1 and CDR2: ENHRY, SYGVKD. The CDR3 DNA reads as TGTGCCATCGGACTGCCCGGACAGGGTATGTTAGGCTACACCTTC. Its translation is CAIGLPGQGMLGYTF.

The chain uses TRBV7-2 and TRBJ1-5; possible D gene TRBD1, 5 bases. Germline V gene sequence: CDR1 SGHTA, CDR2 FQGNSA. The V gene lost 1 base and the J gene lost 7 bases, with 11 bases spanning the gap. CDR3 size: 14 residues. The CDR3 bases are TGTGCCAGCAGCTTAGTAGGGACTTGGCAGCCCCAGCATTTT. Protein: CASSLVGTWQPQHF.

V usage is TRBV5-1 and J usage is TRBJ1-6; D is unresolved. This CDR3 contains 14 residues. In germline, CDR1 is SGHRS, CDR2 YFSETQ. The V gene lost 0 bases and the J gene lost 5 bases, with 6 bases spanning the gap. CDR3 protein: CASSLGLDNSPLHF. CDR3 bases: TGCGCCAGCAGCTTGGGGCTGGATAATTCACCCCTCCACTTT.

V and J are TRBV11-2 and TRBJ2-1; D uncertain. V was shortened by 3 bases and J by 5 bases, with 8 bases between the two germline ends. The CDR3 runs to 13 residues. The germline V gene encodes CDR1 SGHAT and CDR2 FQNNGV. This CDR3 is CASSFRRNNEQFF. The CDR3 DNA follows: TGTGCCAGCAGCTTTCGGCGGAACAATGAGCAGTTCTTC.

This sequence joins TRBV6-5 and TRBJ1-1; possibly TRBD1 for D (5 bases). The CDR3 covers 13 residues. Germline-derived CDR1 and CDR2 are MNHEY and SVGAGI. The germline V and J ends were trimmed by 5 bases and 1 base, with 8 bases remaining between them. DNA of the CDR3: TGTGCCAGCAGTAACACAGGGAACACTGAAGCTTTCTTT. Translating gives CASSNTGNTEAFF.

Only one count was recorded for this clone. This sequence joins TRBV2 and TRBJ2-4; a possible D gene is TRBD1 (6 bases). The ends were cut back, 5 bases at V and 2 bases at J, with 13 bases in the middle. The CDR3 totals 15 residues. Germline V CDR1 and CDR2: SNHLY, FYNNEI. The CDR3 sequence is CASSWDISPKNIQYF. The CDR3 nucleotides are TGTGCCAGCAGTTGGGACATCTCGCCCAAAAACATTCAGTACTTC.

The chain couples TRBV19 to TRBJ1-5; TRBD1 agrees at 9 bases. This CDR3 comprises 13 residues. Germline V gene lookup returns CDR1 LNHDA and CDR2 SQIVND (reference sequence). After removal of 8 bases from V and 4 bases from J, the junction contained 3 bases not matched to a gene. For the CDR3, the DNA is TGTGCCAGTGCCGGGACAGGGAATCAGCCCCAGCATTTT. This gives the protein CASAGTGNQPQHF. Together with reference TRBV19 and TRBJ1-5, the CDR3 gives the full variable domain: DGGITQSPKYLFRKEGQNVTLSCEQNLNHDAMYWYRQDPGQGLRLIYYSQIVNDFQKGDIAEGYSVSREKKESFPLTVTSAQKNPTAFYLCASAGTGNQPQHFGDGTRLSIL.